This T cell receptor beta chain was retrieved from a study of response to subunit inactivated influenza vaccine. TCRdb passed the RT-PCR reads through MiXCR, listing each CDR3 protein once. This sample has hundreds of thousands of distinct CDR3 sequences, with about 15% found just once. Study observations and caveats: Authors proposed each seasonal influenza vaccination draws in few new T cells.

This clonotype was counted a few times. The antigen remains undetermined. The ends lost 0 bases at V and 3 bases at J; junction bases unmatched: 10. The CDR3 totals 17 residues. Looked up from germline, CDR1 is ENHRY and CDR2 is SYGVKD. The chain uses TRBV10-3 and TRBJ2-7; TRBD1 matches at 8 bases. The sequences come from PBMCs from blood, collected roughly 15 days before vaccination. The TCR comes from a man aged 50 to 59 who received an inactivated influenza vaccine. The CDR3 here is CAISESRSGGRVYEQYF. The CDR3 DNA reads TGTGCCATCAGTGAGTCAAGGTCAGGGGGCAGAGTCTACGAGCAGTACTTC.